A selection of T cell receptor beta chains follows, all from one sample in a study of T cells in Graves' hyperthyroidism and ophthalmopathy. TCRdb passed the multiplex PCR reads through MiXCR, listing each CDR3 protein once. This table has hundreds of thousands of distinct CDR3 sequences, 14% appearing once. The material sequenced was blood. These receptors were collected from a woman aged 18-30 years with Graves' hyperthyroidism. Both conserved end residues are part of each CDR3. The order of the fields is clone size, V gene, J gene, D gene, CDR3 protein, CDR3 DNA. D genes are given only for firm matches. Size is stated for part of the rows, as once, few or many counts, or as a class when the clone is expanded.

clone size: -
V gene: TRBV6-2/TRBV6-3
J gene: TRBJ1-4
D gene: -
CDR3 protein: CASGSGEKLFF
CDR3 DNA: TGTGCCAGCGGCAGCGGTGAAAAACTGTTTTTT

clone size: many
V gene: TRBV2
J gene: TRBJ1-2
D gene: TRBD1
CDR3 protein: CASGTGGSFYGYTF
CDR3 DNA: TGTGCCAGCGGTACAGGGGGCTCCTTCTATGGCTACACCTTC

clone size: -
V gene: TRBV19
J gene: TRBJ2-7
D gene: TRBD1
CDR3 protein: CASSIGPRDRAYEQYF
CDR3 DNA: TGTGCCAGTAGTATTGGCCCCCGGGACAGGGCCTACGAGCAGTACTTC

clone size: many
V gene: TRBV5-1
J gene: TRBJ2-5
D gene: TRBD2
CDR3 protein: CASTLGLAGGPGETQYF
CDR3 DNA: TGCGCCAGCACCCTTGGACTAGCGGGAGGGCCTGGAGAGACCCAGTACTTC

clone size: -
V gene: TRBV19
J gene: TRBJ2-7
D gene: -
CDR3 protein: CASSPRDGGSYEQYF
CDR3 DNA: TGTGCCAGTAGTCCCCGGGACGGAGGATCATACGAGCAGTACTTC

clone size: few
V gene: TRBV10-3
J gene: TRBJ2-2
D gene: -
CDR3 protein: CAIKASTGELSF
CDR3 DNA: TGTGCCATCAAGGCAAGCACCGGGGAGCTGTCTTTT

clone size: many
V gene: TRBV2
J gene: TRBJ2-5
D gene: -
CDR3 protein: CASSQEQETQYF
CDR3 DNA: TGTGCCAGCAGTCAGGAGCAAGAGACCCAGTACTTC

clone size: few
V gene: TRBV5-1
J gene: TRBJ2-1
D gene: TRBD2
CDR3 protein: CASTSSGGPISYNEQFF
CDR3 DNA: TGCGCCAGCACCTCTAGCGGGGGCCCTATCTCCTACAATGAGCAGTTCTTC

clone size: many
V gene: TRBV7-2
J gene: TRBJ1-1
D gene: -
CDR3 protein: CASSAASGGAFF
CDR3 DNA: TGTGCCAGCAGCGCGGCGAGCGGCGGAGCTTTCTTT

clone size: many
V gene: TRBV2
J gene: TRBJ2-1
D gene: -
CDR3 protein: CASRGNLYNEQFF
CDR3 DNA: TGTGCCAGCCGGGGTAATCTCTACAATGAGCAGTTCTTC

clone size: many
V gene: TRBV6-2/TRBV6-3
J gene: TRBJ2-7
D gene: -
CDR3 protein: CASSYEAYEQYF
CDR3 DNA: TGTGCCAGCAGTTATGAGGCGTACGAGCAGTACTTC

clone size: many
V gene: TRBV20-1
J gene: TRBJ2-1
D gene: TRBD1
CDR3 protein: CSAHPGGQRLEQFF
CDR3 DNA: TGCAGTGCCCATCCAGGGGGACAGAGACTTGAGCAGTTCTTC

clone size: few
V gene: TRBV7-9
J gene: TRBJ2-7
D gene: TRBD2
CDR3 protein: CASSLVLAGAYEQYF
CDR3 DNA: TGTGCCAGCAGCTTAGTACTAGCGGGTGCATACGAGCAGTACTTC

clone size: many
V gene: TRBV28
J gene: TRBJ2-2
D gene: -
CDR3 protein: CASSLFRGTGELFF
CDR3 DNA: TGTGCCAGCAGCTTATTTAGGGGCACCGGGGAGCTGTTTTTT

clone size: many
V gene: TRBV6-1
J gene: TRBJ2-7
D gene: TRBD1
CDR3 protein: CASSHRGFGAYEQYF
CDR3 DNA: TGTGCCAGCAGTCACAGGGGTTTCGGGGCTTACGAGCAGTACTTC

clone size: -
V gene: TRBV10-3
J gene: TRBJ2-1
D gene: TRBD2
CDR3 protein: CAISETPSGRDNEQFF
CDR3 DNA: TGTGCCATCAGTGAGACCCCTAGCGGGCGCGACAATGAGCAGTTCTTC

clone size: many
V gene: TRBV11-2
J gene: TRBJ1-1
D gene: TRBD1
CDR3 protein: CASSLQGARNTEAFF
CDR3 DNA: TGTGCCAGCAGCTTACAGGGGGCTAGGAACACTGAAGCTTTCTTT

clone size: few
V gene: TRBV25-1
J gene: TRBJ1-1
D gene: -
CDR3 protein: CASSDSQGGKGKDTEAFF
CDR3 DNA: TGTGCCAGCAGTGATTCACAGGGCGGGAAGGGCAAGGACACTGAAGCTTTCTTT

clone size: -
V gene: TRBV6-4
J gene: TRBJ1-2
D gene: -
CDR3 protein: CASSDRAGRYGYTF
CDR3 DNA: TGTGCCAGCAGCGATCGGGCCGGTAGATATGGCTACACCTTC

clone size: -
V gene: TRBV10-3
J gene: TRBJ2-1
D gene: TRBD2
CDR3 protein: CAISGLAGAAEQFF
CDR3 DNA: TGTGCCATCAGTGGACTAGCGGGAGCAGCTGAGCAGTTCTTC

clone size: many
V gene: TRBV12-3/TRBV12-4
J gene: TRBJ2-7
D gene: -
CDR3 protein: CASSPPPGGSSYEQYF
CDR3 DNA: TGTGCCAGCAGTCCTCCCCCCGGGGGAAGCTCCTACGAGCAGTACTTC

clone size: many
V gene: TRBV13
J gene: TRBJ2-2
D gene: TRBD2
CDR3 protein: CASRELAGGTGELFF
CDR3 DNA: TGTGCCAGCAGGGAACTAGCGGGAGGTACCGGGGAGCTGTTTTTT

clone size: -
V gene: TRBV3-1
J gene: TRBJ1-2
D gene: -
CDR3 protein: CASSQTVTNYGYTF
CDR3 DNA: TGTGCCAGCAGCCAGACAGTCACTAACTATGGCTACACCTTC

clone size: few
V gene: TRBV12-3/TRBV12-4
J gene: TRBJ1-1
D gene: TRBD1
CDR3 protein: CASSLNTLPGQGAVEAFF
CDR3 DNA: TGTGCCAGCAGTTTGAACACGCTCCCGGGACAGGGGGCTGTCGAAGCTTTCTTT

clone size: many
V gene: TRBV11-2
J gene: TRBJ1-4
D gene: -
CDR3 protein: CASSLDRDEKLFF
CDR3 DNA: TGTGCCAGCAGCTTAGACAGGGATGAAAAACTGTTTTTT

clone size: -
V gene: TRBV24-1
J gene: TRBJ2-3
D gene: -
CDR3 protein: CATGDPTARDTDTQYF
CDR3 DNA: TGTGCCACCGGTGATCCGACAGCCCGAGATACAGATACGCAGTATTTT

clone size: -
V gene: TRBV19
J gene: TRBJ2-5
D gene: TRBD1
CDR3 protein: CASSPGTGLQETQYF
CDR3 DNA: TGTGCCAGTAGTCCTGGGACAGGCCTCCAAGAGACCCAGTACTTC

clone size: -
V gene: TRBV7-9
J gene: TRBJ2-3
D gene: -
CDR3 protein: CASSFQVGAGRDTQYF
CDR3 DNA: TGTGCCAGCAGCTTTCAGGTCGGGGCGGGGAGAGATACGCAGTATTTT

clone size: -
V gene: TRBV10-1
J gene: TRBJ1-1
D gene: -
CDR3 protein: CASGPNRNTEAFF
CDR3 DNA: TGCGCCAGCGGACCGAACAGGAACACTGAAGCTTTCTTT

clone size: many
V gene: TRBV7-2
J gene: TRBJ2-1
D gene: TRBD2
CDR3 protein: CASSLVGTSGNEQFF
CDR3 DNA: TGTGCCAGCAGCTTAGTGGGGACTAGCGGGAATGAGCAGTTCTTC

clone size: -
V gene: TRBV9
J gene: TRBJ2-1
D gene: -
CDR3 protein: CASSVGSGLVGNEQFF
CDR3 DNA: TGTGCCAGCAGCGTAGGGTCCGGGCTGGTCGGCAATGAGCAGTTCTTC